This T cell receptor beta chain is from a study of blood T cells in healthy people across ages. As to this clonotype: Its antigen is not identified.

A second about 7 to 11 cycle PCR used barcoded and J-beta primers. Via MiXCR, TCRdb re-called the 5' RACE reads, giving one row per CDR3 protein. The sample has about 1.1 million distinct CDR3 sequences, about two fifths seen once. Study findings and constraints: In the absence of known donor CMV status, changes in expanded clonotypes were possibly confounded. Total diversity from one million sequenced T cells was likely underestimated.

Input material: blood. The source of this sequence is a man aged 18 to 29 in good health.

The CDR3 nucleotides are TGTGCCAGCAGGTTCGGATCCGACAACACTGAAGCTTTCTTT. Translation: CASRFGSDNTEAFF. The J gene is TRBJ1-1, the V gene TRBV27; D is unclear. The CDR3 has 14 residues. CDR1 and CDR2 (germline): MNHEY, SMNVEV (reference sequence). Trimming left V 6 bases short and J 2 bases short, with 13 bases between.